This T cell receptor (beta chain) was identified during a study of Graves' ophthalmopathy and Graves' hyperthyroidism. RNA transcripts were the template, and TCR beta CDR3 regions were amplified from them. Amplification began with first-round RT-PCR using HTBI primers, then second-round multiplex PCR was performed. TCRdb itself ran the multiplex PCR reads through MiXCR, one entry per CDR3 protein. The sample holds roughly 160,000 distinct CDR3 sequences, about two fifths seen once. Losses at the gene ends were 4 bases for V and 2 bases for J; bases not matched to a gene: 3. There are 14 residues in the CDR3. Germline V gene sequence: CDR1 MNHEY, CDR2 SVGEGT. This clonotype has only one observation.

This TCR was sampled from a man aged 25 to 40 with Graves' ophthalmopathy. The sequencing sample was made of peripheral blood. This chain connects TRBV6-2 or TRBV6-3 to TRBJ2-7; the match to TRBD2 covers 9 bases. This chain's CDR3 is CASSSQRGAYEQYF. CDR3 nucleotides: TGTGCCAGCAGTTCCCAGCGGGGGGCCTACGAGCAGTACTTC.